Sequencing of this TCR beta chain was carried out in a study of cytomegalovirus exposure and HLA in healthy donors. Study results and caveats: As was reported, the classifier diagnosed cytomegalovirus status with high specificity and sensitivity. Presence/absence analyses treated sequencing depth as roughly uniform across donors.

Remarks on this clone: Its specificity is unknown.

PCR employed 60 Vbeta and 13 Jbeta primers. Libraries were prepared by immunoSEQ multiplex PCR; TCRdb keeps only in-frame clonotypes and omits some of them. The data contain 150,000 to 200,000 clones, 77% of them seen just once; the ten biggest clones take up 6% to 8%. Participants comprised healthy donors of bone marrow. From germline, CDR1 is GTSNPN and CDR2 SVGIG (reference sequence). The CDR3 runs 11 residues. Trimming removed 7 bases from V and 5 bases from J, with 11 bases in between. The sequencing sample was made of PBMCs. The source is a male donor in good health and CMV-seropositive. The chain joins TRBV30 to TRBJ1-2; D not certain. The CDR3 here is CASSTSYGYTF. The DNA of the CDR3 is TGTGCCTCTTCGACAAGTTATGGCTACACCTTC.